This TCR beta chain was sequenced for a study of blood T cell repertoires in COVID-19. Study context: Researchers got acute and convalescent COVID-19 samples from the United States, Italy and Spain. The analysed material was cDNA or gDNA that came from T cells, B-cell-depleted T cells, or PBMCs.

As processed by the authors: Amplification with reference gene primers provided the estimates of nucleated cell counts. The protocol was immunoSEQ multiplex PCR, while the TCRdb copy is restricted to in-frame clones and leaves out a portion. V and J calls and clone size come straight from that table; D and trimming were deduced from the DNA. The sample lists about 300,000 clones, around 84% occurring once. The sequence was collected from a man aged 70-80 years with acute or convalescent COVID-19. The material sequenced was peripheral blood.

Written as DNA, the CDR3 is TGTGCCAGCTCCCCGACAGGGACCTCCTACGAGCAGTACTTC. The encoded protein is CASSPTGTSYEQYF. The V gene is TRBV7-3, the J gene TRBJ2-7; 7 bases align to TRBD1. J lost 0 bases, V lost 8 bases, and 7 bases had no gene match. There are 14 residues in the CDR3. Germline assignment: CDR1 SGHTA and CDR2 FQGTGA.